A selection of T cell receptor beta chains follows, all from one sample in a study of blood T cell repertoires in COVID-19. Only in-frame clones appear in the TCRdb table, and some are missing; sequencing was by immunoSEQ multiplex PCR. Of 150,000 to 200,000 clones in the sample, 70% to 90% were seen once. The sample comprised peripheral blood. All receptors come from a man aged 65 to 79 with active or convalescent COVID-19. CDR3s include the opening cysteine and the closing phenylalanine or tryptophan. D genes are given only for firm matches. The size entry is marked missing in some rows and otherwise reads once, few, many or a size class.

j_gene	v_gene	d_gene	abundance	len	CDR3aa	CDR3nt
TRBJ2-5	TRBV6-2/TRBV6-3	TRBD2	-	14	CASSDIAGRETQYF	TGTGCCAGCAGTGACATAGCGGGAAGAGAGACCCAGTACTTC
TRBJ1-5	TRBV6-5	TRBD1	-	15	CASSLIQGSNQPQHF	TGTGCCAGCAGTTTGATACAGGGGAGCAATCAGCCCCAGCATTTT
TRBJ2-3	TRBV24-1	TRBD2	-	17	CATSDPGTSSGTDTQYF	TGTGCCACCAGTGATCCCGGGACTAGTTCGGGAACAGATACGCAGTATTTT
TRBJ2-1	TRBV7-9	-	-	12	CASSSVINEQFF	TGTGCCAGCAGCTCCGTTATCAATGAGCAGTTCTTC
TRBJ1-1	TRBV2	-	-	13	CASSNARGTEAFF	TGTGCCAGCAGTAATGCCAGGGGAACTGAAGCTTTCTTT
TRBJ1-6	TRBV6-6	TRBD1	once	13	CASSRQGNSPLHF	TGTGCCAGCAGCCGACAGGGAAATTCACCCCTCCACTTT
TRBJ2-2	TRBV25-1	TRBD2	-	13	CASSSTGGGRLFF	TGTGCCAGCAGTTCGACTGGGGGGGGGAGGCTGTTTTTT
TRBJ2-7	TRBV27	TRBD1	-	14	CASSRWGQGYEQYF	TGTGCCAGCAGTCGATGGGGACAGGGCTACGAGCAGTACTTC
TRBJ2-1	TRBV4-1	-	-	15	CASSQAVQVSDEQFF	TGCGCCAGCAGCCAAGCGGTACAGGTATCCGATGAGCAGTTCTTC
TRBJ1-1	TRBV30	-	-	13	CAWSEQVNTEAFF	TGTGCCTGGAGTGAACAGGTGAACACTGAAGCTTTCTTT
TRBJ2-3	TRBV28	TRBD2	-	16	CASSLLSGGATDTQYF	TGTGCCAGCAGTTTATTAAGCGGGGGGGCAACAGATACGCAGTATTTT
TRBJ1-6	TRBV7-9	-	-	14	CASSPVGQNSPLHF	TGTGCCAGCAGCCCCGTGGGACAAAATTCACCCCTCCACTTT
TRBJ1-2	TRBV5-1	TRBD1	-	14	CASSLGQGNYGYTF	TGCGCCAGCAGCTTGGGACAGGGAAACTATGGCTACACCTTC
TRBJ1-6	TRBV3-1/TRBV3-2	-	-	14	CASSPRDINSPLHF	TGTGCCAGCAGCCCCCGGGACATTAATTCACCCCTCCACTTT
TRBJ2-7	TRBV5-6	TRBD1	-	13	CASSWGQGYEQYF	TGTGCCAGCAGCTGGGGACAGGGCTACGAGCAGTACTTC